Listed below are T cell receptor beta chains from one sample, sequenced in a study of regulatory T cells in long-lasting Graves disease. In TCRdb, the multiplex PCR reads were re-called with MiXCR into one record per CDR3 protein. The sample lists 250,000 to 300,000 distinct CDR3 sequences, around 19% occurring once. This same sample was also part of a study on T cells in Graves' hyperthyroidism and ophthalmopathy.

Sequencing was performed on peripheral blood mononuclear cells (PBMCs), taken at new diagnosis, from a patient treated with antithyroid drugs. These receptors all come from a woman between 25 and 40 years old with Graves disease. Both conserved end residues are part of each CDR3. Only part of the rows carry a size: once, few, many, or a class if the clone is expanded.

>many|TRBV6-1|TRBJ2-3
CASSDPSGGGTDTQYF
>many|TRBV6-5|TRBJ2-7
CASSYSRDRDYEQYF
>few|TRBV7-6|TRBJ1-3
CASSKGISGNTIYF
>few|TRBV29-1|TRBJ2-1
CSVSSQGEQFF
>many|TRBV20-1|TRBJ1-2
CSAQGAQDYGYTF
>NA|TRBV6-1|TRBJ2-7
CASSTTPTAGVPYEQYF
>many|TRBV20-1|TRBJ1-2
CSASKQAGDYGYTF
>many|TRBV24-1|TRBJ1-2
CATSDSRTAHYGYTF
>many|TRBV12-3/TRBV12-4|TRBJ2-7
CASRRGQENSYEQYF
>many|TRBV11-2|TRBJ1-2
CASSPSRDTYYGYTF
>many|TRBV20-1|TRBJ2-2
CSSYGGRAGELFF
>many|TRBV12-3/TRBV12-4|TRBJ2-4
CASQGGRNIQYF
>many|TRBV20-1|TRBJ2-5
CSAARGRETQYF
>many|TRBV5-1|TRBJ1-4
CASSREGTDEKLFF
>NA|TRBV27|TRBJ1-5
CASTPGTGRNQPQHF
>NA|TRBV28|TRBJ2-3
CASTLWGPTDTQYF
>NA|TRBV20-1|TRBJ2-5
CSAGGSGGETQYF
>many|TRBV2|TRBJ2-6
CASSPGLSSSGANVLTF
>many|TRBV7-8|TRBJ1-4
CASSAGTGINEKLFF
>many|TRBV7-7|TRBJ1-1
CASSFDTGTEAFF
>NA|TRBV5-1|TRBJ1-2
CASSLEGGSRGYTF
>many|TRBV20-1|TRBJ2-7
CSARPSDRDPYEQYF
>many|TRBV7-9|TRBJ2-3
CASSLWQGATDTQYF
>many|TRBV18|TRBJ2-5
CASSPQGAGEAQYF
>many|TRBV6-5|TRBJ1-5
CASSYGHRNQPQHF
>many|TRBV2|TRBJ1-3
CASSAWNGNTIYF
>many|TRBV27|TRBJ1-4
CASSTGATNEKLFF
>NA|TRBV10-1|TRBJ1-3
CASSDPVLSGNTVYF
>many|TRBV20-1|TRBJ2-3
CSAHTSGGSTDTQYF
>NA|TRBV3-1|TRBJ1-2
CASSPGGGHYGYTF
>many|TRBV11-2|TRBJ2-7
CASSPDWGFNEQYF
>NA|TRBV19|TRBJ1-5
CASSIEAGTNQPQHF
>many|TRBV11-2|TRBJ1-1
CASSQIAGALVRFF
>many|TRBV20-1|TRBJ1-2
CSASFNGQYNYGYTF
>many|TRBV3-1|TRBJ2-3
CASSQQTSGATDTQYF
>many|TRBV12-5|TRBJ2-7
CASNRDPFYEQYF
>many|TRBV7-8|TRBJ1-5
CASSQDRVNQPQHF
>many|TRBV7-2|TRBJ1-1
CASSPFGTGGTEAFF
>many|TRBV6-1|TRBJ1-1
CASRITGGNTEAFF
>many|TRBV12-3/TRBV12-4|TRBJ2-7
CASSGSGTAFAYEQYF
>NA|TRBV5-4|TRBJ1-6
CASKGPRDSPLHF
>few|TRBV4-1|TRBJ2-2
CASSQEDGGIRDTGELFF
>few|TRBV6-1|TRBJ2-1
CASSNQGAYNEQFF
>many|TRBV20-1|TRBJ1-4
CSARDEVGATNEKLFF
>few|TRBV19|TRBJ1-5
CASSILAPGQPQHF
>few|TRBV5-6|TRBJ2-7
CASSLAGQGYEQYF
>many|TRBV12-3/TRBV12-4|TRBJ2-7
CASSPLQEVNEQYF
>many|TRBV3-1|TRBJ2-7
CASSQFTDTYEQYF
>many|TRBV7-2|TRBJ2-2
CASSLARGGRDTGELFF
>many|TRBV4-1|TRBJ2-7
CASSQEDRVVEQYF
>many|TRBV6-9|TRBJ1-1
CASSSFGTPNTEAFF
>many|TRBV20-1|TRBJ1-2
CSARALSDLLRYTF
>many|TRBV9|TRBJ1-2
CASSAVSGGYTF
>many|TRBV29-1|TRBJ2-6
CSVEEPLKGANVLTF
>few|TRBV9|TRBJ2-6
CASSVGTSGANVLTF